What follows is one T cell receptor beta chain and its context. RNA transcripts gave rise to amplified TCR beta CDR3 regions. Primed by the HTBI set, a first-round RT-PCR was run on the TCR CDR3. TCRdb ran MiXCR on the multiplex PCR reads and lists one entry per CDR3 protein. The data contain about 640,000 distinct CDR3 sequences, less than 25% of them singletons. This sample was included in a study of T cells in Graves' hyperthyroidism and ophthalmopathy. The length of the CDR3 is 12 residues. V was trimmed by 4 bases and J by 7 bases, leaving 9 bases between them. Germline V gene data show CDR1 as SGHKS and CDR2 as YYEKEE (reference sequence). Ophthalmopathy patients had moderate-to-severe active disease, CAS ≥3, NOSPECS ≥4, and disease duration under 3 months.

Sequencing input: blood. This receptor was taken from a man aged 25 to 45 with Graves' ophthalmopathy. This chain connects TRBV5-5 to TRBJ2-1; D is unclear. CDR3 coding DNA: TGTGCCAGCAGCAGCCCCAAGAATGAGCAGTTCTTC. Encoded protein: CASSSPKNEQFF.